Each of the 3 T cell receptor beta chains below was sequenced from the same sample in a study of T cell responses to AZD1222 COVID-19 vaccine. Clones were read by immunoSEQ multiplex PCR, and TCRdb kept only the in-frame ones, dropping some. The table has around 180,000 clones, 85% to 95% seen once. The sample here was peripheral blood, taken on day 0 of AZD1222 vaccination. The receptors shown here come from an adult in good health.

The chain recombines TRBV7-9 with TRBJ2-5; a weak D match, TRBD1 (5 bases). Trimming removed 6 bases from V and 4 bases from J, with 18 bases in between. Germline V gene lookup returns CDR1 SEHNR and CDR2 FQNEAQ (reference sequence). This CDR3 contains 15 residues. CDR3 loop: CASRVGASARETQYF. CDR3 nucleotides: TGTGCCAGCAGAGTAGGGGCTTCAGCACGAGAGACCCAGTACTTC.

The rearrangement uses TRBV29-1 and TRBJ2-2; TRBD1 might be the D (5 bases). From germline, CDR1 is SQVTM and CDR2 ANQGSEA. Trimming took 6 bases from V and 7 from J, leaving 15 bases between them. CDR3 length equals 13 residues. CDR3 loop: CSVGVGASGELFF. Here the CDR3 DNA reads TGCAGCGTCGGTGTTGGGGCTAGCGGGGAGCTGTTTTTT.

The chain is built from TRBV3-1 (or the pseudogene TRBV3-2) and TRBJ2-7; D unresolved. There are 12 residues in the CDR3. The germline CDR1 and CDR2 sequences are LGHDT and YNNKEL (reference sequence). V was shortened by 4 bases and J by 1 base, with 5 bases between the two germline ends. The CDR3 DNA is TGTGCCAGCAGCCGGGAATCCTACGAGCAGTACTTC. Its protein is CASSRESYEQYF.